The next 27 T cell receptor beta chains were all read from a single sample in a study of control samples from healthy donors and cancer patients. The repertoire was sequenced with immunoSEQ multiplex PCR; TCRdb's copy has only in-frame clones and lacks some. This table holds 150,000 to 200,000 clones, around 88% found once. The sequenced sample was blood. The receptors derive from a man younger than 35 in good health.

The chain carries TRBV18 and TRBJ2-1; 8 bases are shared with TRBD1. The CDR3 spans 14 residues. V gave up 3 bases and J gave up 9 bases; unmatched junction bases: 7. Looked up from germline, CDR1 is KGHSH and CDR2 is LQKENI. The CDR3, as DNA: TGTGCCAGCTCACCTCGCGGACAGGGCTTTGAGCAGTTCTTC. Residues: CASSPRGQGFEQFF.

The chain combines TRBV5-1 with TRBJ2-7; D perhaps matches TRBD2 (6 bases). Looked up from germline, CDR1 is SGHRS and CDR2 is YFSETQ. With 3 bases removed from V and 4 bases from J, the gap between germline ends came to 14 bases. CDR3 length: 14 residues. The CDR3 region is CASSWAGLTYEQYF. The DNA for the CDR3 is TGCGCCAGCAGCTGGGCGGGGTTAACGTACGAGCAGTACTTC.

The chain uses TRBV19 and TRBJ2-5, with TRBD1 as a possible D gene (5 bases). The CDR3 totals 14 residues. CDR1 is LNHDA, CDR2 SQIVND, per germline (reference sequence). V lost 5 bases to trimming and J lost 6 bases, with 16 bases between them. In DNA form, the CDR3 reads TGTGCCAGTAGTCTTAGCCCACAGGCACAGACCCAGTACTTC. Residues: CASSLSPQAQTQYF.

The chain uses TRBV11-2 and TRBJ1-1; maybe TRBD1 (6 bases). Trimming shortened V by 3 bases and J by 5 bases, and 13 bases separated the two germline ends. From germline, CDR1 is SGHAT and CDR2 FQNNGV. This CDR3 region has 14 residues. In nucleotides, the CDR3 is TGTGCCAGCAGCTTCGGCAGGGGAGGGACTGAAGCTTTCTTT. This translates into CASSFGRGGTEAFF.

The CDR3 loop is CATSDQTGDGQPQHF. The CDR3 bases are TGTGCCACCAGTGATCAAACAGGAGATGGACAGCCCCAGCATTTT. The chain couples TRBV24-1 to TRBJ1-5, with D maybe TRBD1 (5 bases). V lost 3 bases and J lost 7, with 15 bases in between. Germline V lookup: CDR1 KGHDR, CDR2 SFDVKD. The length of the CDR3 is 15 residues.

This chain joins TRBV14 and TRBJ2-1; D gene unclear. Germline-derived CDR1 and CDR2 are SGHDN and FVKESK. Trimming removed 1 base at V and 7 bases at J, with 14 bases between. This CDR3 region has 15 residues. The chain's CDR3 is CASSQAFYAGNEQFF. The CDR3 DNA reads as TGTGCCAGCAGCCAAGCGTTCTACGCCGGGAATGAGCAGTTCTTC.

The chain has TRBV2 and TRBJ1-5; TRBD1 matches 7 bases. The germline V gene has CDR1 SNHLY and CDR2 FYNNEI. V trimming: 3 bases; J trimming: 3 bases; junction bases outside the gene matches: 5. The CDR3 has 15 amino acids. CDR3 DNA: TGTGCCAGCAGTGATATGACAGGGATCAATCAGCCCCAGCATTTT. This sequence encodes CASSDMTGINQPQHF.

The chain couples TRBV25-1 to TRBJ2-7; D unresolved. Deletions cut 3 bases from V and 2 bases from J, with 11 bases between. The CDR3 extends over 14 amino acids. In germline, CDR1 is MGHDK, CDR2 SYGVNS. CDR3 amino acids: CASSDKLGTYEQYF. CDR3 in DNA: TGTGCCAGCAGTGATAAACTCGGAACCTACGAGCAGTACTTC.

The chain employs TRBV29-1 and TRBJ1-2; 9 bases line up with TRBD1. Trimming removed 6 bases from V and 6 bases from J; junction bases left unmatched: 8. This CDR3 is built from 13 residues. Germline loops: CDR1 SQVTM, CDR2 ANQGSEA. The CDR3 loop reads CSVAGQGGDGYTF. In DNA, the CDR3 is TGCAGCGTGGCGGGACAGGGAGGGGATGGCTACACCTTC.

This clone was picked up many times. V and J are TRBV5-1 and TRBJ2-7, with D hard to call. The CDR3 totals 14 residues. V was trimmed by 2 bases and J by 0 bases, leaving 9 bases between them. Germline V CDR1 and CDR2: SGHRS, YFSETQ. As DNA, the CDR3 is TGCGCCAGCAGCTTCAGGACCGACTCCTACGAGCAGTACTTC. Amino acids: CASSFRTDSYEQYF.

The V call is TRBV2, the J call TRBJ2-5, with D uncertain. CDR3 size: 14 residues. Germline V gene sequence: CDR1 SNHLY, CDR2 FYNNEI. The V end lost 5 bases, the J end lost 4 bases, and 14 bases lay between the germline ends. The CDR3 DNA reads TGTGCCAGCAGTTCCGACCCACGGGCAGAGACCCAGTACTTC. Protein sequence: CASSSDPRAETQYF.

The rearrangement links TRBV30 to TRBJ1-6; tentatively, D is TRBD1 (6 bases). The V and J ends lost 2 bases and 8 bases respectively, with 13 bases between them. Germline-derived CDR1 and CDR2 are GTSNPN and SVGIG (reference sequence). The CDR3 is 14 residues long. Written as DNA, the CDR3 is TGTGCCTGGAGTAGGACAGAAGGCTATTCACCCCTCCACTTT. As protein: CAWSRTEGYSPLHF.

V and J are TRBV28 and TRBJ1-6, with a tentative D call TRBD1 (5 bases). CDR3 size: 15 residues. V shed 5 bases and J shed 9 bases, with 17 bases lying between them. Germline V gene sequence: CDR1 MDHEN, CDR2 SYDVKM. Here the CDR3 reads CASSPIRVGGSPLHF. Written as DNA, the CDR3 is TGTGCCAGCAGTCCCATCCGGGTTGGGGGTTCACCCCTCCACTTT.

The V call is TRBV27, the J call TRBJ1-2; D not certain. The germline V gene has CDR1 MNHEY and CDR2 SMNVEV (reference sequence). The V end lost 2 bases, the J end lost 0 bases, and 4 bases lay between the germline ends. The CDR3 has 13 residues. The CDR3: CASSLRPNYGYTF. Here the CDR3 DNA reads TGTGCCAGCAGTTTAAGGCCTAACTATGGCTACACCTTC.

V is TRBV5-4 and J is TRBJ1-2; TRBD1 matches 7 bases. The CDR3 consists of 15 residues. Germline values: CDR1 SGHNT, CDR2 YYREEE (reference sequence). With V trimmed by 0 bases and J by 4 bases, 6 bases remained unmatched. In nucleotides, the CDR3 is TGTGCCAGCAGCTTGGAGGGGACAGCCTTCTATGGCTACACCTTC. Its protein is CASSLEGTAFYGYTF.

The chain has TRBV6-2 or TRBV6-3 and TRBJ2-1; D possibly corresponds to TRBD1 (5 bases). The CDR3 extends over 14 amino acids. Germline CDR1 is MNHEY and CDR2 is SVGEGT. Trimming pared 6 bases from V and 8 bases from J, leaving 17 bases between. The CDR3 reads CASSPQVFSDEQFF. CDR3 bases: TGTGCCAGCAGCCCACAGGTATTTTCGGATGAGCAGTTCTTC.

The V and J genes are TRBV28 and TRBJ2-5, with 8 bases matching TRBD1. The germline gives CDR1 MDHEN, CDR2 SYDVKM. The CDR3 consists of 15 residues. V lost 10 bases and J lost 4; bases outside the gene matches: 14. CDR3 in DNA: TGTGCCACGCTCACCCGACAGGGGTGGGGAGAGACCCAGTACTTC. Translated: CATLTRQGWGETQYF.

DNA for the CDR3: TGTGCCAGCAGTGGGGGCAGGGCCCCAGATACGCAGTATTTT. It encodes CASSGGRAPDTQYF. The chain couples TRBV2 to TRBJ2-3; D may be TRBD1 (5 bases). The CDR3 contains 14 residues. V was pared by 4 bases and J by 4 bases, with 12 bases between. Germline V gene lookup returns CDR1 SNHLY and CDR2 FYNNEI. Full variable domain (remainder filled in from reference TRBV2 and TRBJ2-3): EPEVTQTPSHQVTQMGQEVILRCVPISNHLYFYWYRQILGQKVEFLVSFYNNEISEKSEIFDDQFSVERPDGSNFTLKIRSTKLEDSAMYFCASSGGRAPDTQYFGPGTRLTVL.

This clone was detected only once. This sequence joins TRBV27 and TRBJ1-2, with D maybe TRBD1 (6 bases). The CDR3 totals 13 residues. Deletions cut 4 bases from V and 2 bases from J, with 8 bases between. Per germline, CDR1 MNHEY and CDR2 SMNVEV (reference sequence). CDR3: CASSWTANYGYTF. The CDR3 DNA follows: TGTGCCAGCAGTTGGACAGCGAACTATGGCTACACCTTC.

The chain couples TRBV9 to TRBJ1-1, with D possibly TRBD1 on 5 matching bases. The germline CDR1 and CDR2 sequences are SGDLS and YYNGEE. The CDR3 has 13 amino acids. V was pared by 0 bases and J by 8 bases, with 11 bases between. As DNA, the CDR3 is TGTGCCAGCAGCGTAGAGTGGGGGAACGAAGCTTTCTTT. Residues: CASSVEWGNEAFF.

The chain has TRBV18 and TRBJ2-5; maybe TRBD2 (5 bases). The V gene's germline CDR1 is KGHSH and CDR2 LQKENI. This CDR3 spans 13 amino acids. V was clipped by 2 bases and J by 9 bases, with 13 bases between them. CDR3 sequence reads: CASSPIPLASQYF. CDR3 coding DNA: TGTGCCAGCTCACCAATCCCCTTAGCGTCCCAGTACTTC.

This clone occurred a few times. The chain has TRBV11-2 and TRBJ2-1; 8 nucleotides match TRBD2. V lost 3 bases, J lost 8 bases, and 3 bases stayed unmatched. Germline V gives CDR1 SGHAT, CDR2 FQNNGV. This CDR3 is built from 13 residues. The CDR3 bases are TGTGCCAGCAGCTTCGGAGCGGGGGATGAGCAGTTCTTC. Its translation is CASSFGAGDEQFF.

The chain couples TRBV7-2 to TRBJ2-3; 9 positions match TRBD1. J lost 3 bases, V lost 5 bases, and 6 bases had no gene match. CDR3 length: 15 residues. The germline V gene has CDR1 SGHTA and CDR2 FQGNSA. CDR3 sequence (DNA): TGTGCCAGCAGCCAGGACAGGGGAGGGACAGATACGCAGTATTTT. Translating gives CASSQDRGGTDTQYF.

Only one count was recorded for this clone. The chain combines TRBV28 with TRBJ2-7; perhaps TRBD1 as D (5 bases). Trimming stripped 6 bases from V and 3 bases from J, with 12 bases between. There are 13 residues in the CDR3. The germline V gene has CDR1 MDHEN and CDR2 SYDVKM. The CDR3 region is CASSPDSNYEQYF. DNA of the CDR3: TGTGCCAGCAGCCCAGACAGCAACTACGAGCAGTACTTC.

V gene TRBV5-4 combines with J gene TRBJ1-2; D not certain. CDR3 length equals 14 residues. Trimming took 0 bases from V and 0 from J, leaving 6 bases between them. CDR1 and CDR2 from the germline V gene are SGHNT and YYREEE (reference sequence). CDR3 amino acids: CASSLEQSNYGYTF. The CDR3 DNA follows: TGTGCCAGCAGCTTGGAGCAGTCTAACTATGGCTACACCTTC. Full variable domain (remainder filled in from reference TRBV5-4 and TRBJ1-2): ETGVTQSPTHLIKTRGQQVTLRCSSQSGHNTVSWYQQALGQGPQFIFQYYREEENGRGNFPPRFSGLQFPNYSSELNVNALELDDSALYLCASSLEQSNYGYTFGSGTRLTVV.

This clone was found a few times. The CDR3 DNA is TGCGCCAGCAGCCAAGTTCACAGGGGTGCTGGAAACACCATATATTTT. Its translation is CASSQVHRGAGNTIYF. The V call is TRBV4-1, the J call TRBJ1-3; 7 positions agree with TRBD1. Germline values: CDR1 MGHRA, CDR2 YSYEKL. CDR3 size: 16 residues. V was pared by 1 base and J by 2 bases, with 5 bases of the junction left unmatched.

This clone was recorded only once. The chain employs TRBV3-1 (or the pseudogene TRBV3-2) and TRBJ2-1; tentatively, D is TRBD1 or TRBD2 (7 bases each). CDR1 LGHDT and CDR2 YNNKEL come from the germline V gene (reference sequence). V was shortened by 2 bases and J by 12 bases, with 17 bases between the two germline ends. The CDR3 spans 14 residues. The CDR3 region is CASSQSVTGEGQFF. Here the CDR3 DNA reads TGTGCCAGCAGCCAAAGCGTCACAGGGGAGGGGCAGTTCTTC.